The source of this TCR beta chain is a study of CD8 T cells in Susac syndrome. With random hexamers, about 0.5 to 1 ug RNA was reverse transcribed. TCRdb independently ran MiXCR on the immunoSEQ multiplex PCR reads; one entry per CDR3 protein. The sample has roughly 140,000 distinct CDR3 sequences; approximately 96% are singletons. The V end lost 4 bases, the J end lost 1 base, and 7 bases lay between the germline ends. The CDR3 has 14 residues. Per germline, CDR1 SNHLY and CDR2 FYNNEI. Sequenced material: CD4+ T cells from PBMCs. The TCR was taken from a human donor with Susac syndrome. The chain combines TRBV2 with TRBJ2-2; D is unclear. As DNA, the CDR3 is TGTGCCAGCAGTGTGACAATGAACACCGGGGAGCTGTTTTTT. It translates to CASSVTMNTGELFF.